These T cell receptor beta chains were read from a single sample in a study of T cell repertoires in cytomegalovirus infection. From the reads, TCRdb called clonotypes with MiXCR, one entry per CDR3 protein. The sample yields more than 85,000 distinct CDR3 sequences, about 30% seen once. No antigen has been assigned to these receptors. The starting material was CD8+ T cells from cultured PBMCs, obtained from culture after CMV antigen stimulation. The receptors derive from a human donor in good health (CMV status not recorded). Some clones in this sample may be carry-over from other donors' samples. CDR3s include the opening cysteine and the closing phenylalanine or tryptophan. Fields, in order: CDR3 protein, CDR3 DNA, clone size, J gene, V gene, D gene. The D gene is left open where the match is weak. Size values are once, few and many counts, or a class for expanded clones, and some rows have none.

CASSDPGTSGTDTQYF TGTGCCAGCAGTGACCCCGGGACTAGCGGGACAGATACGCAGTATTTT - TRBJ2-3 TRBV2 TRBD2
CASSERGRMGTDTQYF TGTGCCAGCAGCGAAAGGGGGAGGATGGGCACAGATACGCAGTATTTT - TRBJ2-3 TRBV7-3 -
CASSIVPRGYEQYF TGTGCCAGTAGTATAGTCCCCAGGGGCTACGAGCAGTACTTC - TRBJ2-7 TRBV19 -
CASSEARGSLAGANVLTF TGCGCCAGCAGTGAGGCCAGGGGGTCCCTTGCTGGGGCCAACGTCCTGACTTTC many TRBJ2-6 TRBV10-2 TRBD1
CAGQGAGGTEAFF TGTGCCGGACAGGGGGCGGGGGGCACTGAAGCTTTCTTT - TRBJ1-1 TRBV28 TRBD1
CASSLRQDYNEQFF TGTGCCAGCAGCTTAAGACAGGACTACAATGAGCAGTTCTTC many TRBJ2-1 TRBV7-6 -
CASNAEYYEQYF TGTGCCAGCAACGCCGAATACTACGAGCAGTACTTC - TRBJ2-7 TRBV5-8 -
CASSDRDTTYNEQFF TGTGCCAGCAGTGACAGGGACACGACCTACAATGAGCAGTTCTTC - TRBJ2-1 TRBV12-3/TRBV12-4 TRBD1
CASSPTGSNQPQHF TGTGCCAGCAGTCCGACAGGGAGCAATCAGCCCCAGCATTTT few TRBJ1-5 TRBV6-5 TRBD1
CASSLGTHRYQPQHF TGTGCCAGCAGCTTGGGGACACACCGATATCAGCCCCAGCATTTT - TRBJ1-5 TRBV7-9 -
CASSPGPGREAFF TGTGCCAGCAGCCCTGGGCCCGGGCGTGAAGCTTTCTTT many TRBJ1-1 TRBV27 -
CANSPPGTGGNQRQHF TGTGCCAACAGTCCCCCCGGGACAGGGGGCAATCAGCGCCAGCATTTT - TRBJ1-5 TRBV12-3/TRBV12-4 TRBD1
CASTEPGLAGAVRHTDTQYF TGTGCCAGTACCGAACCAGGACTAGCGGGGGCCGTTCGCCACACAGATACGCAGTATTTT - TRBJ2-3 TRBV19 TRBD2
CASSGDITVYGYTF TGTGCCAGCAGTGGAGACATAACCGTCTATGGCTACACCTTC - TRBJ1-2 TRBV6-1 -
CASSGQGYNEQFF TGTGCCAGCAGCGGACAGGGCTACAATGAGCAGTTCTTC few TRBJ2-1 TRBV7-6 TRBD1
CASSWDPRGIEKLFF TGTGCCAGCAGCTGGGACCCACGGGGAATTGAAAAACTGTTTTTT many TRBJ1-4 TRBV11-2 -